This TCR beta chain originates from a study of shared clonotypes between healthy human individuals. Sequencing was performed with immunoSEQ multiplex PCR; in TCRdb, only in-frame clones are kept and a portion is missing. The data hold almost 750,000 clones, with just under 75% observed a single time. This receptor was obtained from a woman aged 30 to 39 in good health. Sequencing used memory CD4+ T cells sorted from blood. Subset of the sample: CD45RA-negative fraction.

CDR3 nucleotide sequence: TGTGCCAGCTCAGTAAATTACCAGGACGGAAACACCATATATTTT. It specifies CASSVNYQDGNTIYF. The chain carries TRBV18 and TRBJ1-3; D gene uncertain. Looked up from germline, CDR1 is KGHSH and CDR2 is LQKENI. The V gene lost 5 bases and the J gene lost 4 bases, with 15 bases spanning the gap. The CDR3 length is 15 residues.